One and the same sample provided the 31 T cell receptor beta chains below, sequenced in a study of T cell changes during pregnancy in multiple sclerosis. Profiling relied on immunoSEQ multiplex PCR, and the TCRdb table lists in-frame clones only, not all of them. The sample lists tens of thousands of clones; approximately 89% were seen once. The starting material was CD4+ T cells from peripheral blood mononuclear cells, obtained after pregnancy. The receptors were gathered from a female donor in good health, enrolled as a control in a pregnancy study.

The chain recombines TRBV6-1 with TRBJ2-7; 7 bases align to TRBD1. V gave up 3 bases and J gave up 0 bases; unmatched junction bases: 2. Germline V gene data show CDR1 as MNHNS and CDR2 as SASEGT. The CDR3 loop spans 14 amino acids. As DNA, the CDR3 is TGTGCCAGCAGTGAGGGGGACAGCTCCTACGAGCAGTACTTC. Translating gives CASSEGDSSYEQYF.

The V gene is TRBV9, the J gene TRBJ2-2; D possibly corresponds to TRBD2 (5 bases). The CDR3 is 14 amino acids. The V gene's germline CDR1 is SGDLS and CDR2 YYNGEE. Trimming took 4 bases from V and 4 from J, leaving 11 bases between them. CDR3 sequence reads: CASSTLSVTGELFF. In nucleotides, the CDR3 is TGTGCCAGCAGCACCCTTAGCGTCACCGGGGAGCTGTTTTTT. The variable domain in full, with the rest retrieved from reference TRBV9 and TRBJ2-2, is DSGVTQTPKHLITATGQRVTLRCSPRSGDLSVYWYQQSLDQGLQFLIQYYNGEERAKGNILERFSAQQFPDLHSELNLSSLELGDSALYFCASSTLSVTGELFFGEGSRLTVL.

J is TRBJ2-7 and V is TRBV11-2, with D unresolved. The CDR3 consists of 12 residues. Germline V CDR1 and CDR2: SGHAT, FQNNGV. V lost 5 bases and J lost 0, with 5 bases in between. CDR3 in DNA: TGTGCCAGCAGCCCTAGCTCCTACGAGCAGTACTTC. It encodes CASSPSSYEQYF.

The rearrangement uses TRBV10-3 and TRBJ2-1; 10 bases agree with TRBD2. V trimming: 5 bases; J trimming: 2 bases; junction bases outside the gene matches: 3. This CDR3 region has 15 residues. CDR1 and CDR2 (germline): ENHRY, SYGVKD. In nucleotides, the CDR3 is TGTGCCATCAGTCTGCTAGCGGGGGCCTACAATGAGCAGTTCTTC. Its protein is CAISLLAGAYNEQFF.

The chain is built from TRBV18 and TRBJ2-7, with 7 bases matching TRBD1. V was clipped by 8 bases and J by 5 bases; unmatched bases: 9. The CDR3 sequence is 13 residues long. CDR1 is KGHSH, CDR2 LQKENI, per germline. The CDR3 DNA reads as TGTGCCAGCACGGTGGGACAGACTGACGAGCAGTACTTC. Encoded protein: CASTVGQTDEQYF.

The CDR3 region is CASSLVISNYGYTF. CDR3 DNA: TGTGCCAGCAGCTTAGTAATCTCGAACTATGGCTACACCTTC. The V and J genes are TRBV7-2 and TRBJ1-2; D uncertain. This CDR3 is 14 amino acids long. CDR1 SGHTA and CDR2 FQGNSA come from the germline V gene. Trimming pared 1 base from V and 2 bases from J, leaving 8 bases between.

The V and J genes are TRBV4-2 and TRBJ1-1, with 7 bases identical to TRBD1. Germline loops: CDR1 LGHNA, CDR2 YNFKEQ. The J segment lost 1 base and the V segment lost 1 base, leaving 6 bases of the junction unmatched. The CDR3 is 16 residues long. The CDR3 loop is CASSQGTGQANTEAFF. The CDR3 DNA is TGTGCCAGCAGCCAAGGGACCGGACAGGCGAACACTGAAGCTTTCTTT.

The CDR3 DNA reads as TGTGCCAGCAGCTCCGACAGCGTGTATGGCTACACCTTC. This codes for CASSSDSVYGYTF. This chain joins TRBV5-6 and TRBJ1-2; D is possibly TRBD1 (5 bases). Germline loops: CDR1 SGHDT, CDR2 YYEEEE. The length of the CDR3 is 13 residues. Trimming cost V 3 bases and J 5 bases, with 11 bases left between them.

CDR3 DNA sequence: TGCGCCAGCAGCTACGGACAGGGGAGGTCCTACGAGCAGTACTTC. It specifies CASSYGQGRSYEQYF. The J gene is TRBJ2-7, the V gene TRBV5-1; TRBD1 agrees at 9 bases. The V gene's germline CDR1 is SGHRS and CDR2 YFSETQ. V trimming: 3 bases; J trimming: 1 base; junction bases outside the gene matches: 5. There are 15 residues in the CDR3.

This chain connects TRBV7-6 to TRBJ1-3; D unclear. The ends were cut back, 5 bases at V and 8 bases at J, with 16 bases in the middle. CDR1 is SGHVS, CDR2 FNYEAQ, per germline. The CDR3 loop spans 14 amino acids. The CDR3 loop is CASSPEGLRDTIYF. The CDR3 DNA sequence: TGTGCCAGCAGCCCCGAGGGATTGAGGGACACCATATATTTT.

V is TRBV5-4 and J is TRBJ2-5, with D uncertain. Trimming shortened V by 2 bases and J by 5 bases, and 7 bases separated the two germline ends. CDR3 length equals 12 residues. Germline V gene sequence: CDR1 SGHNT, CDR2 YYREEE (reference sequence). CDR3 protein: CASSLFPETQYF. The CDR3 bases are TGTGCCAGCAGCTTATTTCCGGAGACCCAGTACTTC.

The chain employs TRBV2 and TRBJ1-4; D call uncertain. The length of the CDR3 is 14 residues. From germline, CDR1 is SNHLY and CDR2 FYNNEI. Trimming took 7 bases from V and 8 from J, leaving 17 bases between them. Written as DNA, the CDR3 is TGTGCCAGCAAGAACACCCTCAGCGGGGAAAAACTGTTTTTT. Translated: CASKNTLSGEKLFF.

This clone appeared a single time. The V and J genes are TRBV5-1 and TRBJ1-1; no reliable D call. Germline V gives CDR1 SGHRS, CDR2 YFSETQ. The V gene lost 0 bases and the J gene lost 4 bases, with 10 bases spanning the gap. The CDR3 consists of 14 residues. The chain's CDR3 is CASSLGKGATEAFF. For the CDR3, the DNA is TGCGCCAGCAGCTTGGGTAAGGGAGCCACTGAAGCTTTCTTT.

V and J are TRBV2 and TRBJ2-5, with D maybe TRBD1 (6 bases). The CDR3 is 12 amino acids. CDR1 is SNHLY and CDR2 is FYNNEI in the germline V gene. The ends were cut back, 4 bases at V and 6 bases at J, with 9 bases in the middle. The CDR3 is CASSAGAKTQYF. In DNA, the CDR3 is TGTGCCAGCAGTGCAGGGGCGAAGACCCAGTACTTC.

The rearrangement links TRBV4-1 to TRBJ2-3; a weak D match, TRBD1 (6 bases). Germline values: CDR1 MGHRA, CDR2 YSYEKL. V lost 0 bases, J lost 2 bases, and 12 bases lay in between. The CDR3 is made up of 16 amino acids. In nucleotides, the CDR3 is TGCGCCAGCAGCCAAGACTTGGGGGCTTTCACAGATACGCAGTATTTT. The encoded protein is CASSQDLGAFTDTQYF.

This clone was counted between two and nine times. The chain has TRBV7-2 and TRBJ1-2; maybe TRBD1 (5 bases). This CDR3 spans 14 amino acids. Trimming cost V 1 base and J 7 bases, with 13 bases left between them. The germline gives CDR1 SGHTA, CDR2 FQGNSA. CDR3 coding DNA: TGTGCCAGCAGCTTAGTGTCGGGGGGTCGTGGCTACACCTTC. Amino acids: CASSLVSGGRGYTF.

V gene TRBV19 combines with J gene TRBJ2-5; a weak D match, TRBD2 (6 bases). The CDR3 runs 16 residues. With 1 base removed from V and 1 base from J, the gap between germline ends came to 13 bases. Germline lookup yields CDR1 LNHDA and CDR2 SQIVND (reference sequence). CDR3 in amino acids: CASSIGGTVSQETQYF. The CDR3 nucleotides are TGTGCCAGTAGTATAGGCGGGACGGTTTCCCAAGAGACCCAGTACTTC.

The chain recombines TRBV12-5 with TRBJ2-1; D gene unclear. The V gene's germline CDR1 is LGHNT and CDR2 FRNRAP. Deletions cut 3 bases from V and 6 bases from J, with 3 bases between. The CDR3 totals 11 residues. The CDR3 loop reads CASGFFNEQFF. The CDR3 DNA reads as TGTGCTAGTGGTTTCTTCAATGAGCAGTTCTTC.

In DNA, the CDR3 is TGTGCCACCAGCAGAGATCCTAACAGCCCGAATTCACCCCTCCACTTT. It encodes CATSRDPNSPNSPLHF. V gene TRBV15 combines with J gene TRBJ1-6, with D unclear. V lost 0 bases and J 7 bases, leaving 13 bases between the germline ends. There are 16 residues in the CDR3. The germline gives CDR1 LNHNV, CDR2 YYDKDF (reference sequence). The whole variable domain, filled in from reference TRBV15 and TRBJ1-6, reads DAMVIQNPRYQVTQFGKPVTLSCSQTLNHNVMYWYQQKSSQAPKLLFHYYDKDFNNEADTPDNFQSRRPNTSFCFLDIRSPGLGDTAMYLCATSRDPNSPNSPLHFGNGTRLTVT.

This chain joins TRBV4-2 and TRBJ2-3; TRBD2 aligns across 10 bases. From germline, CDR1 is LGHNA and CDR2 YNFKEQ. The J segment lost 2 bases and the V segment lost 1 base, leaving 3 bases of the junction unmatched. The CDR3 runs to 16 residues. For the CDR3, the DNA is TGTGCCAGCAGCCAAGGCCTAGCGGGAGTCACAGATACGCAGTATTTT. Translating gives CASSQGLAGVTDTQYF.

Here the CDR3 reads CASSLVSQGFYEQYF. In DNA form, the CDR3 reads TGTGCCAGCAGCTTAGTCTCGCAGGGCTTCTACGAGCAGTACTTC. The rearrangement links TRBV7-9 to TRBJ2-7; possible D gene TRBD1, 5 bases. V was trimmed by 1 base and J by 3 bases, leaving 13 bases between them. Germline V gives CDR1 SEHNR, CDR2 FQNEAQ (reference sequence). The CDR3 has 15 amino acids.

In DNA form, the CDR3 reads TGTGCCAGCAGCTTTGGGTCCGGGGAAGATACGCAGTATTTT. Amino acids: CASSFGSGEDTQYF. V gene TRBV5-4 combines with J gene TRBJ2-3, with D perhaps matching TRBD2 (5 bases). CDR1 and CDR2 from the germline V gene are SGHNT and YYREEE (reference sequence). The CDR3 consists of 14 residues. V gave up 2 bases and J gave up 5 bases, with 12 bases separating them.

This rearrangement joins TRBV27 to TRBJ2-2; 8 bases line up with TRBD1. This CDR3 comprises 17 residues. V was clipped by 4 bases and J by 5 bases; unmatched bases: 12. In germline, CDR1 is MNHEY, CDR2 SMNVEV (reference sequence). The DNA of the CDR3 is TGTGCCAGCAGTTCTCTAATCCTGACAGGGGTGACCGGGGAGCTGTTTTTT. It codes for CASSSLILTGVTGELFF.

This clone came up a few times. As DNA, the CDR3 is TGTGCCAGCAGCTCCGCTCTAGCGGGGGGTGGAAATGAGCAGTTCTTC. This gives the protein CASSSALAGGGNEQFF. V and J are TRBV11-2 and TRBJ2-1; 11 nucleotides line up with TRBD2. The CDR3 runs to 16 residues. The trim removed 4 bases at V and 7 bases at J, leaving 9 bases unmatched. Germline V gene data show CDR1 as SGHAT and CDR2 as FQNNGV.

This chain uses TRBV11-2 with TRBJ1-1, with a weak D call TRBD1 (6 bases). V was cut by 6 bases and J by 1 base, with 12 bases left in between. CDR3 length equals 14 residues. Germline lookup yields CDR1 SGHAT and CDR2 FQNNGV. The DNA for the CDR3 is TGTGCCAGCAGGGCCGGGGGGCAGAACACTGAAGCTTTCTTT. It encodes CASRAGGQNTEAFF.

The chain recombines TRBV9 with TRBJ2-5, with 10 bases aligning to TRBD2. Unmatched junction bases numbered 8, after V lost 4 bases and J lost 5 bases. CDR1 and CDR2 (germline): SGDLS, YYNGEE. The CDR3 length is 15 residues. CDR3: CASSPTAGGPETQYF. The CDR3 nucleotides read TGTGCCAGCAGCCCCACAGCGGGAGGGCCCGAGACCCAGTACTTC. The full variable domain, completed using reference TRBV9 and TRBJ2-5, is DSGVTQTPKHLITATGQRVTLRCSPRSGDLSVYWYQQSLDQGLQFLIQYYNGEERAKGNILERFSAQQFPDLHSELNLSSLELGDSALYFCASSPTAGGPETQYFGPGTRLLVL.

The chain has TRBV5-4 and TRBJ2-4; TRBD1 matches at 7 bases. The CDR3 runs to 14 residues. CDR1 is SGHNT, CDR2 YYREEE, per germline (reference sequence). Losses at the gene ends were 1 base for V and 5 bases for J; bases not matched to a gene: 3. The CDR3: CASSLLQGQNIQYF. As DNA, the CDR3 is TGTGCCAGCAGCTTGCTACAGGGGCAAAACATTCAGTACTTC.

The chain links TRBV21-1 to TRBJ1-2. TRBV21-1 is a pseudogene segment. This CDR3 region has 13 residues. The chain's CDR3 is CASSKVRKEGYTF. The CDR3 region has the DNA TGTGCCAGCAGCAAAGTCCGGAAGGAGGGCTACACCTTC.

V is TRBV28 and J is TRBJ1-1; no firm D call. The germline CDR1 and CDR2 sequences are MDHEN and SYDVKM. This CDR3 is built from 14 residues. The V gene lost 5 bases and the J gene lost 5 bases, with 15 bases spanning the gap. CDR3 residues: CASSPTGRRTEAFF. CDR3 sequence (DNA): TGTGCCAGCAGTCCCACCGGGAGAAGGACTGAAGCTTTCTTT.

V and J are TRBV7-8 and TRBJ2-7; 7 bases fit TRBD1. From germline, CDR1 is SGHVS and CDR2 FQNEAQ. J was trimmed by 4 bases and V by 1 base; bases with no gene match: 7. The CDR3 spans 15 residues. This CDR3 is CASSLETGVMYEQYF. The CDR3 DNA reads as TGTGCCAGCAGCTTAGAAACAGGGGTCATGTACGAGCAGTACTTC.

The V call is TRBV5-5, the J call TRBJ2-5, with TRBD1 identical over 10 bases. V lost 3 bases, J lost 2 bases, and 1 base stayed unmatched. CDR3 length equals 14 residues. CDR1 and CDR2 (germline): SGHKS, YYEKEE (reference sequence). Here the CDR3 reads CASSSDRGQETQYF. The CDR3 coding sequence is TGTGCCAGCAGCTCGGACAGGGGGCAAGAGACCCAGTACTTC.